This T cell receptor beta chain was sequenced in a study of molecular identifiers for immune sequencing clone quantification. Whole-study results and caveats: More than 99% of effector molecules, versus under 1% of naive-cell molecules, belonged to clones above 20 RNA copies.

Investigators produced naive CD8 libraries from about 19,000 to 1,100,000 sorted cells, drawing on 10%, 30% or 50% RNA. This clonotype was picked up many times. Its target is not known. This CDR3 spans 14 amino acids. The ends were cut back, 6 bases at V and 10 bases at J, with 16 bases in the middle. Per germline, CDR1 MNHEY and CDR2 SMNVEV (reference sequence). TCRdb re-derived calls from the PCR reads in MiXCR, one entry per CDR3 protein. The sample has about 500,000 distinct CDR3 sequences; 20% to 25% are singletons. This chain joins TRBV27 and TRBJ1-6; unclear D gene. Sequencing was done on a sample of naive CD8+ T cells from blood, with Jurkat cell RNA spiked in. Subset noted: FACS-sorted CD8+CD4-CCR7+CD45RA+ naive T cells. The origin of this receptor is a human donor in good health. Some libraries in this study had Jurkat cell RNA spiked in. DNA for the CDR3: TGTGCCAGCAGCCTTATGCTGCCTGGATCACCCCTCCACTTT. Its translation is CASSLMLPGSPLHF.